This entry lists 9 T cell receptor beta chains sequenced from one sample in a study of cytomegalovirus exposure and HLA in healthy donors. Both 60 Vbeta primers and 13 Jbeta primers went into the PCR. Sequencing was performed with immunoSEQ multiplex PCR; in TCRdb, only in-frame clones are kept and a portion is missing. The table records 180,000 or so clones, 80% to 90% of them present only once. Sequences were obtained from PBMCs. The receptors come from a woman under 30 in good health and CMV-seronegative.

The V and J genes are TRBV7-9 and TRBJ2-7, with 9 bases lining up with TRBD1. This CDR3 spans 15 amino acids. Germline V gene sequence: CDR1 SEHNR, CDR2 FQNEAQ (reference sequence). With 0 bases clipped from V and 6 bases from J, the junction kept 6 bases outside the gene matches. The CDR3 loop reads CASSLAGTGLAEQYF. In nucleotides, the CDR3 is TGTGCCAGCAGCTTAGCCGGGACAGGGTTGGCCGAGCAGTACTTC.

V gene TRBV27 combines with J gene TRBJ1-4; D possibly corresponds to TRBD1 (6 bases). Germline V CDR1 and CDR2: MNHEY, SMNVEV (reference sequence). Trimming removed 2 bases at V and 7 bases at J, with 17 bases between. This CDR3 comprises 16 residues. CDR3 coding DNA: TGTGCCAGCAGTTTAGTAAAGGGGAACAGGGCTGAAAAACTGTTTTTT. This sequence encodes CASSLVKGNRAEKLFF.

The chain employs TRBV5-6 and TRBJ2-5; a weak D match, TRBD2 (6 bases). The DNA end is more similar to TRBJ2-7, so the J call may be wrong. CDR1 and CDR2 (germline): SGHDT, YYEEEE. The CDR3 contains 15 residues. CDR3 in amino acids: CASSSGRGASYEQYF. The DNA of the CDR3 is TGTGCCAGCAGCTCGGGCCGCGGGGCCTCCTACGAGCAGTACTTC.

This rearrangement joins TRBV2 to TRBJ2-7, with TRBD2 matching 7 bases. The CDR3 extends over 14 amino acids. The V segment lost 4 bases and the J segment 1 base; nucleotides outside the gene matches: 4. Per the germline V gene, CDR1 is SNHLY and CDR2 is FYNNEI. The CDR3 sequence is CASSGERGSYEQYF. The CDR3 DNA follows: TGTGCCAGCAGTGGGGAGCGGGGTTCCTACGAGCAGTACTTC.

The rearrangement uses TRBV10-3 and TRBJ2-2, with 7 bases fitting TRBD2. Germline CDR1 is ENHRY and CDR2 is SYGVKD. The length of the CDR3 is 15 residues. J was trimmed by 10 bases and V by 6 bases; bases with no gene match: 14. CDR3 sequence (DNA): TGTGCCATCAGGCCCCCGGGGAGGGATGGTGCGGAGCTGTTTTTT. It yields the protein CAIRPPGRDGAELFF.

This clone was detected once. An end of the junction does not agree with germline; a read error may underlie this. The chain carries TRBV5-1 and TRBJ1-5; possibly TRBD1 for D (5 bases). The CDR3 is 14 residues long. Germline V gene lookup returns CDR1 SGHRS and CDR2 YFSETQ. The CDR3: CASSLGPSNQPQHF. CDR3 in DNA: TGCGCCAGCAGTTTGGGGCCCAGCAATCAGCCCCAGCATTTT.

The gene calls are TRBV28 and TRBJ2-7, with 14 bases fitting TRBD2. The CDR3 extends over 19 amino acids. CDR1 and CDR2 from the germline V gene are MDHEN and SYDVKM. With V trimmed by 3 bases and J by 0 bases, 10 bases remained unmatched. The CDR3 loop reads CASSFPSGLAGALSYEQYF. CDR3 nucleotide sequence: TGTGCCAGCAGTTTTCCCTCGGGACTAGCGGGAGCCCTCTCCTACGAGCAGTACTTC.

This chain connects TRBV6-1 to TRBJ2-2; 9 bases agree with TRBD2. The germline V gene has CDR1 MNHNS and CDR2 SASEGT. V trimming: 4 bases; J trimming: 2 bases; junction bases outside the gene matches: 5. The CDR3 contains 16 residues. The CDR3 DNA reads as TGTGCCAGCAGTGTTCTAGCGGGGTTAAACACCGGGGAGCTGTTTTTT. This sequence encodes CASSVLAGLNTGELFF.

This chain joins TRBV7-3 and TRBJ2-1, with D perhaps TRBD1 (5 bases). Between the trimmed V and J ends, which lost 5 bases and 1 base, there was a span of 12 bases. The CDR3 sequence is 15 residues long. The germline CDR1 and CDR2 sequences are SGHTA and FQGTGA. For the CDR3, the DNA is TGTGCCAGCAGCCCCGCAGGGAAATCCTACAATGAGCAGTTCTTC. It translates to CASSPAGKSYNEQFF.